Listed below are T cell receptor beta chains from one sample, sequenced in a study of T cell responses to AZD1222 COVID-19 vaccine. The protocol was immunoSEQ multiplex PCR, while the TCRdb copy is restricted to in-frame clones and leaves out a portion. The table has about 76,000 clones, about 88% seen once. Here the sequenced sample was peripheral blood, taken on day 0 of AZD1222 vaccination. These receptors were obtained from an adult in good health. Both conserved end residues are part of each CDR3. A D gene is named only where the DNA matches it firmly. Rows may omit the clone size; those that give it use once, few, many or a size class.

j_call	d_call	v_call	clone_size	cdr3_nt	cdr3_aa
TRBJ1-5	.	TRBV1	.	TGCACCAGCAGCCAAGGGACAGGCTATAGCAATCAGCCCCAGCATTTT	CTSSQGTGYSNQPQHF
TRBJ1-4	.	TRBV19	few	TGTGCCAGTAACCCGGCCGGGGGGTCTAATGAAAAACTGTTTTTT	CASNPAGGSNEKLFF
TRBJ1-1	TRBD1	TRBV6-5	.	TGTGCCAGCAGCTTCAGGGGGGAGCCTGACACTGAAGCTTTCTTT	CASSFRGEPDTEAFF
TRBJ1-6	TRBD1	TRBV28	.	TGTGCCAGCAGTCGGGACAGTAATTCACCCCTCCACTTT	CASSRDSNSPLHF
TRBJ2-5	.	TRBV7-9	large	TGTGCCAGCAGCTCAAAGGGACACCAACGATCGGAGACCCAGTACTTC	CASSSKGHQRSETQYF
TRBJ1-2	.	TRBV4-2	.	TGTGCCAGCAGCCAAGCGGCCGTAACAGGAGGGACAACTACGTATGGCTACACCTTC	CASSQAAVTGGTTTYGYTF
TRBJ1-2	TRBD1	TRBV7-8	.	TGTGCCAGCAGCGCACAGGGGGCCGGTGGCTACACCTTC	CASSAQGAGGYTF
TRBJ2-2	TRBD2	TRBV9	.	TGTGCCAGCAGCGTAGTGGGTAGCGGGAGCAGGACCACCGGGGAGCTGTTTTTT	CASSVVGSGSRTTGELFF
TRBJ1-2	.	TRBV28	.	TGTGCCAGCAGTTTCCTTAGTCAGAACTATGGCTACACCTTC	CASSFLSQNYGYTF
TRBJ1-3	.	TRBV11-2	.	TGTGCCAGCAGCTTCGCCGGGACCTCTGGAAACACCATATATTTT	CASSFAGTSGNTIYF
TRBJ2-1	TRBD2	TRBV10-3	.	TGTGCCATCAGGGATCTCGGACTAGCGGGGTACAATGAGCAGTTCTTC	CAIRDLGLAGYNEQFF
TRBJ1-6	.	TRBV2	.	TGTGCCAGCAGTGAGTGGGGCAGAAGTTCACCCCTCCACTTT	CASSEWGRSSPLHF
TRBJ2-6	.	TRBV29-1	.	TGCAGCTTCTCCAGCTCTGGGGCCAACGTCCTGACTTTC	CSFSSSGANVLTF
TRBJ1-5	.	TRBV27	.	TGTGCCAGCACCCCTTCGGGAACCTATAGCAATCAGCCCCAGCATTTT	CASTPSGTYSNQPQHF
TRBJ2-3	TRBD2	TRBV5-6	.	TGTGCCAGCAGCTACTTAGCGGGGGCTAGCACAGATACGCAGTATTTT	CASSYLAGASTDTQYF
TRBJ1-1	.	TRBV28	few	TGTGCCAGCAGCCGCGGCAGGGCCGGGGGAACTGAAGCTTTCTTT	CASSRGRAGGTEAFF
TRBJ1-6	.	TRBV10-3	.	TGTGCCATCAGCCGGGATGTTAATTCACCCCTCCACTTT	CAISRDVNSPLHF
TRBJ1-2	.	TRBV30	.	TGTGCCTGGAGTAAACGGCTGTATGGCTACACCTTC	CAWSKRLYGYTF
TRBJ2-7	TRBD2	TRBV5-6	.	TGTGCCAGCAGCTTGGCCAAAGGCGGGAGTGGTTACGAGCAGTACTTC	CASSLAKGGSGYEQYF
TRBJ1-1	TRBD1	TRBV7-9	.	TGTGCCAGCGGGAAGACAGGGGGCACTGAAGCTTTCTTT	CASGKTGGTEAFF
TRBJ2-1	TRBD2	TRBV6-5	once	TGTGCCAGCAGTTACGCCAGCGGGGCGTACAATGAGCAGTTCTTC	CASSYASGAYNEQFF
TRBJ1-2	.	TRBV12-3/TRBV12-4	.	TGTGCCAGCAGTGGGGACTCGAACTATGGCTACACCTTC	CASSGDSNYGYTF
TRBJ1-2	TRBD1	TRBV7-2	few	TGTGCCAGCAGCTCGGGACAGGGGCCCCTTCTTGACACCTTC	CASSSGQGPLLDTF
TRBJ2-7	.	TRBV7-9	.	TGTGCCAGCAGCCCCCCAATCTACGAGCAGTACTTC	CASSPPIYEQYF
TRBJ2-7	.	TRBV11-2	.	TGTGCCAGCAGCTTAGACGACGACTACGAGCAGTACTTC	CASSLDDDYEQYF
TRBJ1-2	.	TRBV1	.	TGCACCAGTTCCATAGGCTACACCTTC	CTSSIGYTF
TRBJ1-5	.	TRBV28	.	TGTGCCAGCAACGTGAGACTAGAAGGTCAGCCCCAGCATTTT	CASNVRLEGQPQHF
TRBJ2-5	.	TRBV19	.	TGTGCCAGTAGTCGGGAGGGGGCGGAGACCCAGTACTTC	CASSREGAETQYF
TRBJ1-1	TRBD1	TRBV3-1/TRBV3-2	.	TGTGCCAGCAGCGAAAGAGGGACAGTCGGTGAAGCTTTCTTT	CASSERGTVGEAFF
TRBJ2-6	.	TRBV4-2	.	TGTGCCAGCAGCACCCCACGAGGGCAGGGAACCTCTGGGGCCAACGTCCTGACTTTC	CASSTPRGQGTSGANVLTF
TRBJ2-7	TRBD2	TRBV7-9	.	TGTGCCAGCAGCTTAGCCCTAGCGGGTACTCTCTACGAGCAGTACTTC	CASSLALAGTLYEQYF
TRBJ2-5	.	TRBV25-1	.	TGTGCCAGCAGTGCCCCCGGACTGTACCAAGAGACCCAGTACTTC	CASSAPGLYQETQYF
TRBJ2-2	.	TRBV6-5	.	TGTGCCAGCAGTTACGCCACCGGGGAGCTGTTTTTT	CASSYATGELFF
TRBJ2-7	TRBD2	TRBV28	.	TGTGCCAGCAGCTCGGGACTAGCGGGAACGAGGTACTTC	CASSSGLAGTRYF
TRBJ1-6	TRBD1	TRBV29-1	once	TGCAGCGTTAGGACAGGGGGCGATTCACCCCTCCACTTT	CSVRTGGDSPLHF
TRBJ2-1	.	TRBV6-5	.	TGTGCCAGCAGGCAGGCAGGACTCAATGAGCAGTTCTTC	CASRQAGLNEQFF
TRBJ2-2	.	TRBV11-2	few	TGTGCCAGCAGCCCCAGGGGCGCCGGGGAGCTGTTTTTT	CASSPRGAGELFF
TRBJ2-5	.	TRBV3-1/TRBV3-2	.	TGTGCCAGCAGCCAAGAAAAGGGGACCCAGTACTTC	CASSQEKGTQYF
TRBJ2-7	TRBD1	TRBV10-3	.	TGTGCCATCAGTGAGTCCGGGGACAGTGGCTACGAGCAGTACTTC	CAISESGDSGYEQYF
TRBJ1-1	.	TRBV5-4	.	TGTGCCAGCAGCTTTGGGCAGGGGAACACTGAAGCTTTCTTT	CASSFGQGNTEAFF
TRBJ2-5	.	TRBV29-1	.	TGCAGCGTTGCCGGCAGTCGCCCAGACGGGCAAGAGACCCAGTACTTC	CSVAGSRPDGQETQYF
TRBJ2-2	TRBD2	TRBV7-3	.	TGTGCCAGCAGCTTGAGGGGACTAGCGGGCAACACCGGGGAGCTGTTTTTT	CASSLRGLAGNTGELFF
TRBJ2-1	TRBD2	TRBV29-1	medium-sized	TGCAGCGTTGAACGTCTAGCGGGAGGGGATGAGCAGTTCTTC	CSVERLAGGDEQFF
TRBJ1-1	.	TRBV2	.	TGTGCCAGCAGTCCCATGGGTTTTAGTACGAACACTGAAGCTTTCTTT	CASSPMGFSTNTEAFF
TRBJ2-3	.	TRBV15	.	TGTGCCACCAGCTTCCCAGGCCCCCGGGACACAGATACGCAGTATTTT	CATSFPGPRDTDTQYF
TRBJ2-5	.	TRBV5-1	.	TGCGCCTGCAAGGCGGGAGAGACCCAGTACTTC	CACKAGETQYF
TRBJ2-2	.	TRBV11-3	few	TGTGCCAGCAGCTTCGTGTCCGGGGAGCTGTTTTTT	CASSFVSGELFF
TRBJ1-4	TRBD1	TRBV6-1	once	TGTGCCAGCAGTGAAGCCCTAGGGGGCGGGAATGAAAAACTGTTTTTT	CASSEALGGGNEKLFF